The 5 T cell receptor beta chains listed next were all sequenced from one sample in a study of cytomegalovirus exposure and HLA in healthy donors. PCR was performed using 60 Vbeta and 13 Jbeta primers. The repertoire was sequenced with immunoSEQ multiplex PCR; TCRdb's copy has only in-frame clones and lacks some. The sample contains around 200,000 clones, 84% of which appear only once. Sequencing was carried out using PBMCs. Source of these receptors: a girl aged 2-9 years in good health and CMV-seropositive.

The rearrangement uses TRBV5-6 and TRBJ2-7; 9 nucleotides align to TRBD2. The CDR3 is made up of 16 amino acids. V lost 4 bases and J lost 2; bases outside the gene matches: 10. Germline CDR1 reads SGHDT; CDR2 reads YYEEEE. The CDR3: CASSLEGSGRTYEQYF. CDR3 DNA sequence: TGTGCCAGCAGCCTCGAGGGTAGCGGGAGAACCTACGAGCAGTACTTC.

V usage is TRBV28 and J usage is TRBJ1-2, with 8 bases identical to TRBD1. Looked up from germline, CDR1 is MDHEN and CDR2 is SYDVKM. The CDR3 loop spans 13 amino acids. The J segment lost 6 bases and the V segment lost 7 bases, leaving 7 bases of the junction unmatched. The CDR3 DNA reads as TGTGCCAGCATCAGGCAGGGGGCCCATGGCTACACCTTC. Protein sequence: CASIRQGAHGYTF.

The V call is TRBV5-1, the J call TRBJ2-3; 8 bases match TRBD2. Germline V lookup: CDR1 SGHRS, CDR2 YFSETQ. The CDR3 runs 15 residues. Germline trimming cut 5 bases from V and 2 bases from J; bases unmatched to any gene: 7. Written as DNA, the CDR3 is TGCGCCAGCAGGGTAGCGGGGAGACCCACAGATACGCAGTATTTT. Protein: CASRVAGRPTDTQYF.

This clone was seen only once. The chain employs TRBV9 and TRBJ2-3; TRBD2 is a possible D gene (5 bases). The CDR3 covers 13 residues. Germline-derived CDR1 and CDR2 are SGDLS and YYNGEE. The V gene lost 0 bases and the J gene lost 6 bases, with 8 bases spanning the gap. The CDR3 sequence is CASSVAGSDTQYF. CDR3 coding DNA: TGTGCCAGCAGCGTAGCGGGATCGGATACGCAGTATTTT.

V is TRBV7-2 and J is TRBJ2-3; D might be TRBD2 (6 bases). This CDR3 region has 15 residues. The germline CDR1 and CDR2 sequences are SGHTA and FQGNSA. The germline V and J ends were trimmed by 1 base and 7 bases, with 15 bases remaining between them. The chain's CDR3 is CASSLGVGTPHTQYF. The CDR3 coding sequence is TGTGCCAGCAGCTTAGGCGTCGGGACTCCGCATACGCAGTATTTT.